A selection of T cell receptor beta chains follows, all from one sample in a study of T cells in Graves' hyperthyroidism and ophthalmopathy. One entry per CDR3 protein results from TCRdb running MiXCR on the multiplex PCR reads. The sample contains 150,000 to 200,000 distinct CDR3 sequences, about a tenth of which appear only once. The sequencing sample was made of blood. Source of these receptors: a woman aged 18-35 years with Graves' hyperthyroidism that later progressed to Graves' ophthalmopathy. The CDR3 runs from the conserved cysteine through the conserved F or W. Fields, in order: J gene, D gene, clone size, V gene, CDR3 protein, CDR3 DNA. A D gene is named only where the DNA matches it firmly. Expanded clones get a size class; other rows say once, few or many, or leave the size out.

>TRBJ1-1|TRBD1|many|TRBV6-6
CASSYRGQNTEAFF
TGTGCCAGCAGTTACAGGGGGCAGAACACTGAAGCTTTCTTT
>TRBJ2-5|.|many|TRBV13
CASSLAGANQETQYF
TGTGCCAGCAGCTTAGCGGGGGCCAACCAAGAGACCCAGTACTTC
>TRBJ2-1|.|many|TRBV28
CATYAGTLGEQFF
TGTGCGACGTACGCGGGAACCCTTGGAGAGCAGTTCTTC
>TRBJ2-1|TRBD2|.|TRBV5-4
CASSLEILAVGGSNEQFF
TGTGCCAGCAGCTTGGAGATTCTTGCTGTGGGGGGGAGCAATGAGCAGTTCTTC
>TRBJ2-7|.|.|TRBV30
CAWSDLIYEQYF
TGTGCCTGGAGTGATCTAATCTACGAGCAGTACTTC
>TRBJ2-7|TRBD1|many|TRBV5-6
CASSLVGQSYEQYF
TGTGCCAGCAGCTTGGTGGGACAGTCCTACGAGCAGTACTTC
>TRBJ2-1|.|many|TRBV7-2
CASSPAGLASSYNEQFF
TGTGCCAGCAGCCCCGCCGGTCTAGCTAGCTCCTACAATGAGCAGTTCTTC
>TRBJ1-1|.|many|TRBV24-1
CAASSSWNTEAFF
TGTGCCGCTAGCTCGAGTTGGAACACTGAAGCTTTCTTT
>TRBJ2-5|TRBD1|many|TRBV12-3/TRBV12-4
CASSSSTGTVQETQYF
TGTGCCAGCAGTTCATCAACCGGGACAGTCCAAGAGACCCAGTACTTC
>TRBJ1-1|.|few|TRBV15
CATTGQSGAFF
TGTGCCACCACGGGGCAGTCGGGAGCTTTCTTT
>TRBJ1-2|.|many|TRBV6-5
CASSYSPDFEGYTF
TGTGCCAGCAGTTACTCTCCCGACTTTGAGGGCTACACCTTC
>TRBJ1-1|.|many|TRBV5-1
CASSLGPSEAFF
TGCGCCAGCAGCTTGGGCCCCAGTGAAGCTTTCTTT
>TRBJ2-2|TRBD2|many|TRBV6-1
CASTEGDYLNTGELFF
TGTGCCAGCACCGAAGGGGACTACCTAAACACCGGGGAGCTGTTTTTT
>TRBJ2-3|TRBD2|many|TRBV3-1
CASSQLLAGSTDTQYF
TGTGCCAGCAGCCAATTACTAGCGGGATCGACAGATACGCAGTATTTT
>TRBJ2-5|TRBD2|.|TRBV3-1
CASSQDWTGGARETQYF
TGTGCCAGCAGCCAAGATTGGACGGGGGGGGCCCGAGAGACCCAGTACTTC
>TRBJ1-6|.|.|TRBV5-1
CASSLTGNRFYNSPLHF
TGCGCCAGCAGCTTAACAGGGAACCGTTTCTATAATTCACCCCTCCACTTT
>TRBJ2-5|TRBD2|many|TRBV11-2
CASSLGTSGYQETQYF
TGTGCCAGCAGCTTAGGCACTAGCGGTTACCAAGAGACCCAGTACTTC
>TRBJ2-1|TRBD2|many|TRBV6-1
CASSEYSGGANEQFF
TGTGCCAGCAGTGAATACAGCGGGGGGGCCAATGAGCAGTTCTTC
>TRBJ2-4|.|many|TRBV2
CASIQDVRGNIQYF
TGTGCCAGCATTCAAGACGTTAGGGGAAACATTCAGTACTTC
>TRBJ1-3|.|few|TRBV3-1
CASSQDSGNRQNTIYF
TGTGCCAGCAGCCAAGATTCTGGAAATCGCCAAAACACCATATATTTT